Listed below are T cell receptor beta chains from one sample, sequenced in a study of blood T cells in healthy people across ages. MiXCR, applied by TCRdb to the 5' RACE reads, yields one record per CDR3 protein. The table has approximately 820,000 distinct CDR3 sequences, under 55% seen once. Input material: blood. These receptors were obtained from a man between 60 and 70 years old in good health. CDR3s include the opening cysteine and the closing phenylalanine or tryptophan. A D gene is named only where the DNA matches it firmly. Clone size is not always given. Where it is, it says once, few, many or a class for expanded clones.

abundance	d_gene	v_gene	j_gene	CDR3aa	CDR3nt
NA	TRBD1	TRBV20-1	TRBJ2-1	CSAARDRDYEQFF	TGCAGTGCAGCCCGGGACAGGGACTATGAGCAGTTCTTC
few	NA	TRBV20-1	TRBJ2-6	CSARDTGSGANVLTF	TGCAGTGCAAGGGACACTGGCTCTGGGGCCAACGTCCTGACTTTC
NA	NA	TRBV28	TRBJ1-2	CASTLGGSGGYTF	TGTGCCAGCACCTTGGGGGGGTCCGGTGGCTACACCTTC
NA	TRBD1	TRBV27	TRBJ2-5	CTSRRQGAGETQYF	TGTACCAGCAGACGACAGGGGGCGGGAGAGACCCAGTACTTC
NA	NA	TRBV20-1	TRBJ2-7	CSASRSTGYEQYF	TGCAGTGCTAGTCGGTCGACTGGCTACGAGCAGTACTTC
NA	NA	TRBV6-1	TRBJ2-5	CASSEVLTRQETQYF	TGTGCCAGCAGTGAAGTTCTGACGAGGCAAGAGACCCAGTACTTC
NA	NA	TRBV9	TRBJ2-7	CASSVRAKRDNEQYF	TGTGCCAGCAGCGTCCGTGCGAAAAGGGATAACGAGCAGTACTTC
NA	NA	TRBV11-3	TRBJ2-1	CASSLGYPRGSSYNEQFF	TGTGCCAGCAGCTTAGGGTACCCAAGGGGCAGCTCCTACAATGAGCAGTTCTTC
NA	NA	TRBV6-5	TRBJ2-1	CASRPAGPHNEQFF	TGTGCCAGCAGACCCGCTGGGCCCCACAATGAGCAGTTCTTC
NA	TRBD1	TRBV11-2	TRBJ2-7	CASSLVQGQIHSYEQYF	TGTGCCAGCAGCTTAGTTCAGGGACAGATCCACTCCTACGAGCAGTACTTC
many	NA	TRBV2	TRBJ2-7	CASRNTGSSYEQYF	TGTGCCAGCAGGAATACAGGGAGCTCCTACGAGCAGTACTTC
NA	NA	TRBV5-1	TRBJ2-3	CASSPGRFLSDTQYF	TGCGCCAGCAGCCCAGGGCGCTTCCTTTCTGATACGCAGTATTTT
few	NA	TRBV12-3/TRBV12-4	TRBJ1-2	CASSPRQRSNYGYTF	TGTGCCAGCAGTCCCAGACAGCGATCTAACTATGGCTACACCTTC
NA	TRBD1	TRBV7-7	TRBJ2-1	CASSLQGAGETQFF	TGTGCTAGCAGCTTACAGGGGGCGGGAGAGACCCAGTTCTTC
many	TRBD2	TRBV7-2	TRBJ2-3	CASSLERGGADTQYF	TGTGCCAGCAGCTTAGAGCGGGGGGGCGCGGATACGCAGTATTTT
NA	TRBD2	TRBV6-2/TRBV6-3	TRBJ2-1	CASSHSPGLAGRNEQFF	TGTGCCAGCAGTCACTCTCCGGGACTAGCGGGGCGCAATGAGCAGTTCTTC
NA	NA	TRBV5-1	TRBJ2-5	CASSALGRIQETQYF	TGCGCCAGCAGCGCACTCGGGAGAATCCAAGAGACCCAGTACTTC
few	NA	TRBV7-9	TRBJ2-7	CASSPGEYVVYEQYF	TGTGCCAGCAGCCCGGGGGAATACGTCGTCTACGAGCAGTACTTC
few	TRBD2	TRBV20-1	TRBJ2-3	CSANQAGRDTQYF	TGCAGTGCTAACCAAGCGGGGAGGGATACGCAGTATTTT
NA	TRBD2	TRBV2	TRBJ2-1	CASRSERGLQHEQFF	TGTGCCAGCCGGTCTGAGCGGGGGCTTCAGCATGAGCAGTTCTTC
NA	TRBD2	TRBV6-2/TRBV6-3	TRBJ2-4	CASSYPTSGGPDRTKNIQYF	TGTGCCAGCAGTTACCCGACTAGCGGGGGGCCGGACCGAACCAAAAACATTCAGTACTTC
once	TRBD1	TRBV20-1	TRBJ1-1	CSAQGGHEAFF	TGCAGTGCTCAGGGGGGGCACGAAGCTTTCTTT
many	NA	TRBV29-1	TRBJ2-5	CSVEDPGTQYF	TGCAGCGTTGAAGATCCAGGGACCCAGTACTTC
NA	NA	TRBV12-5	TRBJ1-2	CASGLVEWGGSRLSDYGYTF	TGTGCTAGTGGTTTGGTAGAGTGGGGGGGGAGTCGCCTATCGGACTATGGCTACACCTTC
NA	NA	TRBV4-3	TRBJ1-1	CASSQGGSGVVTGEAFF	TGCGCCAGCAGCCAGGGAGGATCGGGGGTTGTAACGGGTGAAGCTTTCTTT
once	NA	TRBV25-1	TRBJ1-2	CASRGGYGYTF	TGTGCCAGCAGGGGAGGATATGGCTACACCTTC
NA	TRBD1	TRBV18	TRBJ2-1	CASSPPRAGQGNNEQFF	TGTGCCAGCTCACCACCGCGGGCAGGACAGGGTAACAATGAGCAGTTCTTC
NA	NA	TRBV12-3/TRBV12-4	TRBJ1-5	CASSPKTGNQPQHF	TGTGCCAGCAGCCCTAAGACCGGCAATCAGCCCCAGCATTTT